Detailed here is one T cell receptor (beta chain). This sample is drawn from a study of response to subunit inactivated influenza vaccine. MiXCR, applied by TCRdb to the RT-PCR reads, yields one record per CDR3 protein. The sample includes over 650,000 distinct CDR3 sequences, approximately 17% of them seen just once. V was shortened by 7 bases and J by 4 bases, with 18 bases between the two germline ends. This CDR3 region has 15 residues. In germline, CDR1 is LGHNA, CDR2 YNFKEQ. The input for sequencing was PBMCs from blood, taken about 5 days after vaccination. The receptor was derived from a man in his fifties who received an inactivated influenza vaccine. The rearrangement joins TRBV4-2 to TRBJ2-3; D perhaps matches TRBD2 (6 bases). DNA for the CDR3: TGTGCCAGCACCCCAGGCGGGGATTTGGCAGATACGCAGTATTTT. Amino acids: CASTPGGDLADTQYF.